Listed below are T cell receptor beta chains from one sample, sequenced in a study of cytomegalovirus exposure and HLA in healthy donors. Profiled with immunoSEQ multiplex PCR; TCRdb holds only in-frame clones, not every one. The profile covers 200,000 to 250,000 clones, with over 80% appearing a single time and roughly 0.71% taken by the ten largest. Sequencing was carried out using PBMCs. The source is a boy between 2 and 10 years old in good health and CMV-seronegative. The CDR3 runs from the conserved cysteine through the conserved F or W. The D gene is left open where the match is weak. Size is omitted from some rows. Given values are once, few, many or a class for expanded clones.

V: TRBV25-1
J: TRBJ2-7
size: -
D: -
CDR3: CASSEGGAQVNEQYF
DNA: TGTGCCAGCAGTGAAGGGGGGGCGCAGGTCAACGAGCAGTACTTC

V: TRBV29-1
J: TRBJ2-6
size: -
D: -
CDR3: CSVRSQGGSGANVLTF
DNA: TGCAGCGTCCGATCACAGGGGGGGTCTGGGGCCAACGTCCTGACTTTC

V: TRBV9
J: TRBJ2-3
size: once
D: TRBD2
CDR3: CASSVGDSGESDTQYF
DNA: TGTGCCAGCAGCGTAGGGGATAGCGGGGAGTCTGATACGCAGTATTTT

V: TRBV18
J: TRBJ2-1
size: once
D: TRBD2
CDR3: CASSTLSSGLYNEQFF
DNA: TGTGCCAGCTCGACCTTATCTAGCGGGCTCTACAATGAGCAGTTCTTC

V: TRBV6-6
J: TRBJ1-2
size: -
D: TRBD1
CDR3: CASSYSGGNYGYTF
DNA: TGTGCCAGCAGTTACTCAGGGGGCAACTATGGCTACACCTTC

V: TRBV6-4
J: TRBJ2-7
size: -
D: -
CDR3: CASINPTASYEQYF
DNA: TGTGCCAGCATTAACCCGACAGCTTCCTACGAGCAGTACTTC

V: TRBV30
J: TRBJ1-2
size: -
D: -
CDR3: CARKTRGGYGYTF
DNA: TGTGCCAGAAAGACGAGGGGAGGGTATGGCTACACCTTC

V: TRBV7-9
J: TRBJ1-2
size: -
D: -
CDR3: CASSLPGVKGYTF
DNA: TGTGCCAGCAGCCTCCCCGGGGTCAAGGGCTACACCTTC

V: TRBV5-4
J: TRBJ2-3
size: -
D: -
CDR3: CASSLRTDSTDTQYF
DNA: TGTGCCAGCAGCTTACGGACTGACAGCACAGATACGCAGTATTTT

V: TRBV7-2
J: TRBJ2-7
size: -
D: TRBD2
CDR3: CASSSGTSGWITYEQYF
DNA: TGTGCCAGCAGCTCAGGGACTAGCGGGTGGATTACCTACGAGCAGTACTTC

V: TRBV10-2
J: TRBJ1-2
size: -
D: TRBD1
CDR3: CASSNYLQGSGYTF
DNA: TGCGCCAGCAGTAACTACTTACAGGGGTCTGGCTACACCTTC

V: TRBV7-8
J: TRBJ2-6
size: -
D: -
CDR3: CASSPNRVGANVLTF
DNA: TGTGCCAGCAGCCCCAACCGAGTTGGGGCCAACGTCCTGACTTTC

V: TRBV28
J: TRBJ1-3
size: -
D: TRBD1
CDR3: CASRDSLGGNTIYF
DNA: TGTGCCAGCCGGGACAGCCTTGGAGGAAACACCATATATTTT

V: TRBV19
J: TRBJ1-5
size: -
D: -
CDR3: CASSVALGGRQPQHF
DNA: TGTGCCAGTAGTGTAGCTTTGGGGGGGCGGCAGCCCCAGCATTTT

V: TRBV10-3
J: TRBJ2-3
size: -
D: TRBD2
CDR3: CAISDGTSGKTSTDTQYF
DNA: TGTGCCATCAGTGATGGGACTAGCGGAAAAACTAGCACAGATACGCAGTATTTT

V: TRBV14
J: TRBJ1-2
size: -
D: -
CDR3: CASSPPGVGGYTF
DNA: TGTGCCAGCAGCCCGCCAGGGGTGGGGGGCTACACCTTC

V: TRBV2
J: TRBJ2-1
size: -
D: -
CDR3: CASSENLSADFYNEQFF
DNA: TGTGCCAGCAGCGAAAACCTGTCGGCGGATTTTTACAATGAGCAGTTCTTC

V: TRBV7-6
J: TRBJ2-1
size: -
D: TRBD2
CDR3: CASSRTREQFF
DNA: TGTGCCAGCAGCCGGACTAGAGAGCAGTTCTTC

V: TRBV4-2
J: TRBJ2-3
size: few
D: TRBD2
CDR3: CASSQEWLAVGDTQYF
DNA: TGTGCCAGCAGCCAAGAGTGGCTAGCGGTGGGAGATACGCAGTATTTT

V: TRBV6-5
J: TRBJ1-6
size: few
D: TRBD1
CDR3: CASSGQGNSPLHF
DNA: TGTGCCAGCAGTGGACAGGGGAATTCACCCCTCCACTTT

V: TRBV19
J: TRBJ2-2
size: -
D: TRBD2
CDR3: CASRIYSGRGNTGELFF
DNA: TGTGCCAGTAGAATTTATAGCGGGAGGGGTAACACCGGGGAGCTGTTTTTT

V: TRBV4-1
J: TRBJ2-7
size: -
D: -
CDR3: CASSSILGEQYF
DNA: TGCGCCAGCAGCTCCATCCTCGGCGAGCAGTACTTC

V: TRBV7-8
J: TRBJ2-7
size: -
D: TRBD2
CDR3: CASSPLAGPYEQYF
DNA: TGTGCCAGCAGCCCCTTAGCGGGGCCCTACGAGCAGTACTTC

V: TRBV30
J: TRBJ2-1
size: -
D: TRBD1
CDR3: CAWSGGDRVYNEQFF
DNA: TGTGCCTGGAGTGGTGGAGACAGGGTATACAATGAGCAGTTCTTC

V: TRBV9
J: TRBJ2-7
size: -
D: TRBD1
CDR3: CASSVVRTGVYYEQYF
DNA: TGTGCCAGCAGCGTAGTGCGGACAGGAGTTTACTACGAGCAGTACTTC

V: TRBV15
J: TRBJ1-1
size: -
D: TRBD1
CDR3: CATSRDRGRGTEAFF
DNA: TGTGCCACCAGCAGAGATAGGGGGCGCGGGACTGAAGCTTTCTTT

V: TRBV27
J: TRBJ2-3
size: -
D: TRBD2
CDR3: CASSASGNTDTQYF
DNA: TGTGCCAGTTCCGCTAGCGGAAACACAGATACGCAGTATTTT

V: TRBV7-2
J: TRBJ2-1
size: -
D: TRBD2
CDR3: CASSILAPTSSYNEQFF
DNA: TGTGCCAGCAGCATACTAGCGCCTACTAGCTCCTACAATGAGCAGTTCTTC

V: TRBV6-1
J: TRBJ1-1
size: few
D: -
CDR3: CASRTAVNTEAFF
DNA: TGTGCCAGCAGGACGGCGGTGAACACTGAAGCTTTCTTT

V: TRBV30
J: TRBJ1-2
size: -
D: -
CDR3: CAWSAPGGPNYGYTF
DNA: TGTGCCTGGAGTGCCCCTGGAGGACCTAACTATGGCTACACCTTC

V: TRBV29-1
J: TRBJ2-1
size: once
D: -
CDR3: CSVETRAGNEQFF
DNA: TGCAGCGTTGAAACGCGGGCGGGGAATGAGCAGTTCTTC

V: TRBV4-2
J: TRBJ1-1
size: -
D: -
CDR3: CASSQDQGRLNTEAFF
DNA: TGTGCCAGCAGCCAAGATCAGGGGAGACTGAACACTGAAGCTTTCTTT

V: TRBV7-6
J: TRBJ2-1
size: -
D: TRBD2
CDR3: CASSFSGGAVGEQFF
DNA: TGTGCCAGCAGCTTCAGCGGGGGGGCCGTCGGTGAGCAGTTCTTC

V: TRBV30
J: TRBJ1-2
size: -
D: -
CDR3: CAWSSDRLYGYTF
DNA: TGTGCCTGGAGTTCAGACAGGCTATATGGCTACACCTTC

V: TRBV4-1
J: TRBJ1-5
size: -
D: -
CDR3: CASSPGGNQPQHF
DNA: TGCGCCAGCAGCCCAGGGGGCAATCAGCCCCAGCATTTT

V: TRBV10-3
J: TRBJ2-5
size: once
D: TRBD2
CDR3: CAISDLAGGLRETQYF
DNA: TGTGCCATCAGTGATCTAGCGGGGGGGCTTCGGGAGACCCAGTACTTC

V: TRBV12-5
J: TRBJ2-3
size: -
D: -
CDR3: CASAQGDLLTDTQYF
DNA: TGTGCTAGTGCCCAGGGGGACTTACTCACAGATACGCAGTATTTT

V: TRBV25-1
J: TRBJ2-7
size: -
D: TRBD1
CDR3: CASRASGQGYEQYF
DNA: TGTGCCAGCAGGGCCTCGGGACAGGGCTACGAGCAGTACTTC

V: TRBV30
J: TRBJ1-2
size: -
D: -
CDR3: CAWSRDIYGYTF
DNA: TGTGCCTGGAGTAGGGACATCTATGGCTACACCTTC

V: TRBV7-2
J: TRBJ2-3
size: -
D: TRBD2
CDR3: CASSFRAGDTDTQYF
DNA: TGTGCCAGCAGCTTCAGAGCGGGGGACACAGATACGCAGTATTTT

V: TRBV19
J: TRBJ1-3
size: -
D: -
CDR3: CASSMARGNTIYF
DNA: TGTGCCAGTAGTATGGCGAGGGGAAACACCATATATTTT

V: TRBV6-1
J: TRBJ1-4
size: few
D: -
CDR3: CASSELSNRGGEKLFF
DNA: TGTGCCAGCAGTGAACTCTCCAATCGGGGGGGTGAAAAACTGTTTTTT

V: TRBV2
J: TRBJ2-7
size: -
D: TRBD2
CDR3: CASTLTSGAYEQYF
DNA: TGTGCCAGCACGTTGACTAGCGGAGCCTACGAGCAGTACTTC

V: TRBV5-6
J: TRBJ1-6
size: -
D: -
CDR3: CASRWGRSYNSPLHF
DNA: TGTGCCAGCAGGTGGGGCAGGTCCTATAATTCACCCCTCCACTTT

V: TRBV2
J: TRBJ2-5
size: -
D: TRBD2
CDR3: CASRRGTRETQYF
DNA: TGTGCCAGCAGGCGGGGGACTAGGGAGACCCAGTACTTC

V: TRBV5-5
J: TRBJ2-7
size: -
D: -
CDR3: CASSLEPRSSYEQYF
DNA: TGTGCCAGCAGCTTGGAACCTAGAAGCTCCTACGAGCAGTACTTC

V: TRBV5-4
J: TRBJ2-5
size: -
D: TRBD2
CDR3: CASSRGGRAEETQYF
DNA: TGTGCCAGCAGCCGGGGCGGGAGGGCCGAGGAGACCCAGTACTTC

V: TRBV11-3
J: TRBJ2-1
size: -
D: -
CDR3: CASSLDFNNEQFF
DNA: TGTGCCAGCAGCTTAGATTTCAACAATGAGCAGTTCTTC

V: TRBV7-8
J: TRBJ1-2
size: -
D: -
CDR3: CASSLGGPGHGYTF
DNA: TGTGCCAGCAGCTTAGGAGGGCCCGGGCATGGCTACACCTTC

V: TRBV7-9
J: TRBJ2-1
size: once
D: TRBD2
CDR3: CASSTPGGGEQFF
DNA: TGTGCCAGCAGCACCCCGGGAGGAGGTGAGCAGTTCTTC

V: TRBV6-1
J: TRBJ1-5
size: -
D: TRBD1
CDR3: CASIDRGSQPQHF
DNA: TGTGCCAGCATTGACAGGGGGAGTCAGCCCCAGCATTTT

V: TRBV4-1
J: TRBJ1-1
size: few
D: -
CDR3: CASSPRDTEAFF
DNA: TGCGCCAGCAGCCCGAGGGACACTGAAGCTTTCTTT

V: TRBV9
J: TRBJ2-2
size: -
D: TRBD1
CDR3: CASSPQGQGNTGELFF
DNA: TGTGCCAGCAGCCCGCAGGGACAGGGCAACACCGGGGAGCTGTTTTTT

V: TRBV30
J: TRBJ2-5
size: -
D: TRBD2
CDR3: CAWSAVAGPQETQYF
DNA: TGTGCCTGGAGTGCAGTAGCGGGGCCTCAAGAGACCCAGTACTTC

V: TRBV18
J: TRBJ1-4
size: -
D: -
CDR3: CASSPSDRATNEKLFF
DNA: TGTGCCAGCTCACCTTCGGACAGAGCAACTAATGAAAAACTGTTTTTT

V: TRBV7-2
J: TRBJ2-7
size: -
D: -
CDR3: CASSLESVGPVEQYF
DNA: TGTGCCAGCAGCTTAGAGAGTGTGGGCCCGGTCGAGCAGTACTTC

V: TRBV5-4
J: TRBJ2-7
size: -
D: TRBD2
CDR3: CASSWGGPGTFDEQYF
DNA: TGTGCCAGCAGCTGGGGGGGACCAGGGACTTTCGACGAGCAGTACTTC